This T cell receptor (beta chain) emerged from a study of blood T cell repertoires in COVID-19. Study in general: The United States, Italy and Spain were the sources of the acute and convalescent COVID-19 samples. T cells, B-cell-depleted T cells, or PBMCs supplied cDNA or gDNA.

The method was immunoSEQ multiplex PCR; TCRdb's version includes in-frame clones alone and lacks a portion of them. The profile shows approximately 220,000 clones, 75% to 90% of them singletons. Each participant's cohort was designated according to participant-reported clinical history. Two negative PCRs, clearance, or symptom resolution characterized the recovered Cohort 3 donors. Trimming removed 1 base from V and 5 bases from J; junction bases left unmatched: 7. This CDR3 spans 15 amino acids. Germline V gene lookup returns CDR1 MNHEY and CDR2 SMNVEV (reference sequence). J is TRBJ2-5 and V is TRBV27; 7 bases line up with TRBD2. The sequencing input was PBMCs or T cells enriched from blood (not recorded which). This sequence originates from a man aged 30 to 39 who had recovered from COVID-19. This CDR3 is CASSLWAGVEETQYF. CDR3 coding DNA: TGTGCCAGCAGTTTATGGGCGGGAGTCGAGGAGACCCAGTACTTC.